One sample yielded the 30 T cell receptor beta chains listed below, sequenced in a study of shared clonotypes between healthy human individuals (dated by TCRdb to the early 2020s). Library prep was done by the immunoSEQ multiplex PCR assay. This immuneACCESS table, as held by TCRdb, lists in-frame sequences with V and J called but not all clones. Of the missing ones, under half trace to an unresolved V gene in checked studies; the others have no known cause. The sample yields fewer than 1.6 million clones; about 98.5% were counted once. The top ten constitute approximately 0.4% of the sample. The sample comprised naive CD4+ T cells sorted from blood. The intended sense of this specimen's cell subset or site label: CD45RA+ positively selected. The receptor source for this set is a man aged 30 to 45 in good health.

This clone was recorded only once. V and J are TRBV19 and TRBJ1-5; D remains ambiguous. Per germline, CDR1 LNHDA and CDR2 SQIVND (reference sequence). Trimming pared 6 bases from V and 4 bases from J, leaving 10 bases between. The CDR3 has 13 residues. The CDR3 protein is CASSHRANQPQHF. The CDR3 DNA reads TGTGCCAGTAGCCACAGAGCGAATCAGCCCCAGCATTTT.

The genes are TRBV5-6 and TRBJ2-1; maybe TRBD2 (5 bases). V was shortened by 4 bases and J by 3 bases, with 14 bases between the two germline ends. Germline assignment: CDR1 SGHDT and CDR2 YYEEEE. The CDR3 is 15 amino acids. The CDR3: CASSHLTRNYNEQFF. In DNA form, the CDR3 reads TGTGCCAGCAGCCATTTAACTAGGAACTACAATGAGCAGTTCTTC.

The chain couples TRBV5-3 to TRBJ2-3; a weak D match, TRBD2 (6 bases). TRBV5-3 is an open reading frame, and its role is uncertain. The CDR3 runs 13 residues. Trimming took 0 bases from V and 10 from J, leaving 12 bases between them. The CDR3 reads CARSLVGTLAQYF. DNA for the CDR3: TGTGCCAGAAGCTTGGTGGGGACTCTCGCGCAGTATTTT.

The CDR3, as DNA: TGTGCCAGCAGTGACGGACACCTCCCCACAGATACGCAGTATTTT. This gives the protein CASSDGHLPTDTQYF. V usage is TRBV6-4 and J usage is TRBJ2-3; a possible D gene is TRBD1 (5 bases). Germline CDR1 MRHNA, CDR2 SNTAGT. The length of the CDR3 is 15 residues. Trimming took 2 bases from V and 2 from J, leaving 11 bases between them.

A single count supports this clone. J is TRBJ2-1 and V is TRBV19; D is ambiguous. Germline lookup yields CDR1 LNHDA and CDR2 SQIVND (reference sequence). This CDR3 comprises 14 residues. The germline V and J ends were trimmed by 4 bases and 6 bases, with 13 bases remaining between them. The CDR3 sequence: CASSTPPLGNEQFF. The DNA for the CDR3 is TGTGCCAGTAGTACCCCCCCCCTCGGCAATGAGCAGTTCTTC.

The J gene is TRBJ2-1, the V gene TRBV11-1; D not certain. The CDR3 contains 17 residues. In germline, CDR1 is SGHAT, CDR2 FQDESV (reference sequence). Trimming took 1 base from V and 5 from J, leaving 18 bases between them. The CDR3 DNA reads TGTGCCAGCAGCTTAGGACCGTTGTATAGACCGGACAATGAGCAGTTCTTC. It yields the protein CASSLGPLYRPDNEQFF.

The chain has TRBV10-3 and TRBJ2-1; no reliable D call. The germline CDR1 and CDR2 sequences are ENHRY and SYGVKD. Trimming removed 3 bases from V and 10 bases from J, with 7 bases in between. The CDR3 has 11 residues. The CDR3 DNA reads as TGTGCCATCAGTGATATCGGCGAGCAGTTCTTC. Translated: CAISDIGEQFF.

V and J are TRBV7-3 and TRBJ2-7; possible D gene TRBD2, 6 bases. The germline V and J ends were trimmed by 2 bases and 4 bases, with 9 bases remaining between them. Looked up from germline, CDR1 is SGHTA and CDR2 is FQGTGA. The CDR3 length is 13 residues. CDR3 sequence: CASSLSREYEQYF. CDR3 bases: TGTGCCAGCAGCTTATCCCGGGAGTACGAGCAGTACTTC. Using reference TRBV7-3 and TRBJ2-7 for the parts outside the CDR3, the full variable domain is GAGVSQTPSNKVTEKGKYVELRCDPISGHTALYWYRQSLGQGPEFLIYFQGTGAADDSGLPNDRFFAVRPEGSVSTLKIQRTERGDSAVYLCASSLSREYEQYFGPGTRLTVT.

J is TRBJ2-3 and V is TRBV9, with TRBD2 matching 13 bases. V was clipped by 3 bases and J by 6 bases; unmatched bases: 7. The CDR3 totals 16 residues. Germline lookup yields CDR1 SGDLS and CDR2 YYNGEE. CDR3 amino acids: CASSGTSGRELDTQYF. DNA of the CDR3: TGTGCCAGCAGCGGGACTAGCGGGAGAGAGTTGGATACGCAGTATTTT.

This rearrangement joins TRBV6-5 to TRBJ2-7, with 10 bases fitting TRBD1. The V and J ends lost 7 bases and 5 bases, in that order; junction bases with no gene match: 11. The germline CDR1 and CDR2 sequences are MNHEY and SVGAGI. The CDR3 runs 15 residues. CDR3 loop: CASKTGGKKVDEQYF. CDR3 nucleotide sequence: TGTGCCAGCAAGACAGGGGGCAAAAAGGTCGACGAGCAGTACTTC.

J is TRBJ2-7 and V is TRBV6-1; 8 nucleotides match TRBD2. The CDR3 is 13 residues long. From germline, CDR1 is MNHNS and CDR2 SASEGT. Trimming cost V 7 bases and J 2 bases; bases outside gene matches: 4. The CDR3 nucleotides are TGTGCCAGCACGCGGGGGGCGCCCTACGAGCAGTACTTC. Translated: CASTRGAPYEQYF.

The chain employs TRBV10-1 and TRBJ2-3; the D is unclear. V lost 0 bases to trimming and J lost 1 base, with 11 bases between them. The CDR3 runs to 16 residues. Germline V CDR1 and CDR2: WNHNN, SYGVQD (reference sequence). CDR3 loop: CASSESTSTGTDTQYF. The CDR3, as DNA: TGCGCCAGCAGTGAGTCGACTTCGACTGGCACAGATACGCAGTATTTT.

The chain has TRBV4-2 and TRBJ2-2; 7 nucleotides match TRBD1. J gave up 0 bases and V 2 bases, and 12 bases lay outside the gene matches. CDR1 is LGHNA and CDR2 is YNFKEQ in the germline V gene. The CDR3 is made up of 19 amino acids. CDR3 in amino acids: CASSQRDSNSFANTGELFF. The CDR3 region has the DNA TGTGCCAGCAGCCAAAGGGACAGCAACTCTTTCGCGAACACCGGGGAGCTGTTTTTT.

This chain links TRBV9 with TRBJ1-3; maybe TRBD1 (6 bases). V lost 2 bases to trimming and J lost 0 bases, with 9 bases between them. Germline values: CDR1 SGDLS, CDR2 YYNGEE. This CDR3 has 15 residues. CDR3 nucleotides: TGTGCCAGCAGCGTTCAGGGGCACTCTGGAAACACCATATATTTT. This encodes CASSVQGHSGNTIYF.

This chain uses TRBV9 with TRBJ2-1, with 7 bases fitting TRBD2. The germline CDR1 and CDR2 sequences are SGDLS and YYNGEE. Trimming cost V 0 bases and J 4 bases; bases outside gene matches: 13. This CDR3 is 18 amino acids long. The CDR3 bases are TGTGCCAGCAGCGTAGCCTCGGGTTACGGACTAGAATACAATGAGCAGTTCTTC. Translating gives CASSVASGYGLEYNEQFF.

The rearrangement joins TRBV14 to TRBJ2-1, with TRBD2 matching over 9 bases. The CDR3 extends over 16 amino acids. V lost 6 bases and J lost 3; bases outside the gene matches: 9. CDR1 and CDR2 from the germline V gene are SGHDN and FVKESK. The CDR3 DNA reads TGTGCCAGCAGTTTACTAGCGGGTCTCGTCTACAATGAGCAGTTCTTC. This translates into CASSLLAGLVYNEQFF.

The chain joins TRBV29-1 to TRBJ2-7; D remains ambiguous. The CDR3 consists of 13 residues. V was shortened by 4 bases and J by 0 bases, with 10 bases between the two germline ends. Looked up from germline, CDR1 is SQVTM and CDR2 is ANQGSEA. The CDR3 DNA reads TGCAGCGTTGTGGTGGGTAGCTCCTACGAGCAGTACTTC. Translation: CSVVVGSSYEQYF.

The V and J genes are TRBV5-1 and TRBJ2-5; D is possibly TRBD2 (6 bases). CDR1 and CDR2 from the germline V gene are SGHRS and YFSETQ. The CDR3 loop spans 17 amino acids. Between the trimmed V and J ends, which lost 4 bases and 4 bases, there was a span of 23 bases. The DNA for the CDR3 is TGCGCCAGCAGCGCCCACGGCGGGGCAGGGTACGGAGAGACCCAGTACTTC. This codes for CASSAHGGAGYGETQYF. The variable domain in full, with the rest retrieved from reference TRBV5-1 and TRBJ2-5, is KAGVTQTPRYLIKTRGQQVTLSCSPISGHRSVSWYQQTPGQGLQFLFEYFSETQRNKGNFPGRFSGRQFSNSRSEMNVSTLELGDSALYLCASSAHGGAGYGETQYFGPGTRLLVL.

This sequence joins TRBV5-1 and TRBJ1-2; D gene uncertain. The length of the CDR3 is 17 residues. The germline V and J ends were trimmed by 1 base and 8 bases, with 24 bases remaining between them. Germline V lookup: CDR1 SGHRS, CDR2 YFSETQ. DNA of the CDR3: TGCGCCAGCAGCTTGTCCGGGAGCAGTCCCCATCGTACCGGCTACACCTTC. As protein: CASSLSGSSPHRTGYTF.

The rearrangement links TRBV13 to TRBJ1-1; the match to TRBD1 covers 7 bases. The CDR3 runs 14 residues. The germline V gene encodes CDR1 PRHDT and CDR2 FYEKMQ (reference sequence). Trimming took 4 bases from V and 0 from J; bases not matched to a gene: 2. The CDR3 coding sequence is TGTGCCAGCAGCTCGGGACAGCTGAACACTGAAGCTTTCTTT. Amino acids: CASSSGQLNTEAFF.

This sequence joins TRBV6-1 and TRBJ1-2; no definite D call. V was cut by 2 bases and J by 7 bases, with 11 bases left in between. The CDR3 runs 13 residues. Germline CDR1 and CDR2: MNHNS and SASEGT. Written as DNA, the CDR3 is TGTGCCAGCAGTGAAATAAACGGTGGTGGCTACACCTTC. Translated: CASSEINGGGYTF.

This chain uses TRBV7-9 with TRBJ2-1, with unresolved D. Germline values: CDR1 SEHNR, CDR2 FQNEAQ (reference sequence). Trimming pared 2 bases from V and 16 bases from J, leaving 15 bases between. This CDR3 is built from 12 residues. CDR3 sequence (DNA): TGTGCCAGCAGCTTACATATTTCAGTTCCTTTCTTC. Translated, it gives CASSLHISVPFF.

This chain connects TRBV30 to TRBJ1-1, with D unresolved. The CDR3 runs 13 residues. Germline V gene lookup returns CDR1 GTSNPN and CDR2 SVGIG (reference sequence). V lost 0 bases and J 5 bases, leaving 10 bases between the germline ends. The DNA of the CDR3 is TGTGCCTGGAGTGTAGTCGGAGGGACTGAAGCTTTCTTT. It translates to CAWSVVGGTEAFF.

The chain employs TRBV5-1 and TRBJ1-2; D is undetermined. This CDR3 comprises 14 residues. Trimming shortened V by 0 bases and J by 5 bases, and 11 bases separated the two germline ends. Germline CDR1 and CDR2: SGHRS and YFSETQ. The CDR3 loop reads CASSLAVLIYGYTF. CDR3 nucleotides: TGCGCCAGCAGCTTGGCGGTATTGATTTATGGCTACACCTTC.

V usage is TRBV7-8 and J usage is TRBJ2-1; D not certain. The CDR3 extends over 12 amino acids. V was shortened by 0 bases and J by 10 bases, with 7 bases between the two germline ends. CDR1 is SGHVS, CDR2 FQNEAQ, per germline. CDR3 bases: TGTGCCAGCAGCTTAGCGGCGCGGGAGCAGTTCTTC. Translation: CASSLAAREQFF.

The CDR3 spells CASSYGTGLESQYF. DNA of the CDR3: TGCGCCAGCAGCTATGGGACGGGACTGGAGTCCCAGTACTTC. The genes are TRBV5-1 and TRBJ2-5; D perhaps matches TRBD2 (6 bases). The V end lost 3 bases, the J end lost 9 bases, and 18 bases lay between the germline ends. The CDR3 loop spans 14 amino acids. Germline V lookup: CDR1 SGHRS, CDR2 YFSETQ.

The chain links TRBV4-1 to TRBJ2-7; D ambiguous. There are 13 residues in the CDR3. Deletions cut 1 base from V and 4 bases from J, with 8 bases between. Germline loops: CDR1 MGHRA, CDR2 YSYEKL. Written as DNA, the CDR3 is TGCGCCAGCAGCCAAGGAACCGAGTACGAGCAGTACTTC. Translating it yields CASSQGTEYEQYF.

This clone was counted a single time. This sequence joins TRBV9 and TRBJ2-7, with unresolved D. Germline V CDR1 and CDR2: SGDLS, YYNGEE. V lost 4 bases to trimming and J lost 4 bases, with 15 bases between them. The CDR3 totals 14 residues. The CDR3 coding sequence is TGTGCCAGCAGCCCCGGGTTTGTCCGTTACGAGCAGTACTTC. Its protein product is CASSPGFVRYEQYF.

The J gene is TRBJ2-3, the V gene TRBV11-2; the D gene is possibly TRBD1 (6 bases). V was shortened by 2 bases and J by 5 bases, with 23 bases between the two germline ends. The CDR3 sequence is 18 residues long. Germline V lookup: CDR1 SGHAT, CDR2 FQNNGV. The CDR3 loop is CASSLRWGTRGLIDTQYF. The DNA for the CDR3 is TGTGCCAGCAGCTTAAGGTGGGGGACACGAGGGCTGATAGATACGCAGTATTTT.

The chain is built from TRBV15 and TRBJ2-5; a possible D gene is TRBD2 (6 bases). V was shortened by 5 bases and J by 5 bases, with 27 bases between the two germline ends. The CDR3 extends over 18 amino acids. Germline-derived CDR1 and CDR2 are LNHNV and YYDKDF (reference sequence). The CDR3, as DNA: TGTGCCACCAGCCGAATTGGGGCAGCGGTGGCGGGATGGGAGACCCAGTACTTC. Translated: CATSRIGAAVAGWETQYF.